The clone carrying this T cell receptor beta chain was recorded at least ten times. Antigen unknown. Through Arm-PCR of CDR3 regions and iRepertoire HTBI primers, TCR beta libraries were built. Via MiXCR, TCRdb re-called the multiplex PCR reads, giving one row per CDR3 protein. The sample yields around 400,000 distinct CDR3 sequences, 15% seen once. This entry is derived from a study of regulatory T cells in long-lasting Graves disease. Notes on the study in general: Only peripheral blood was studied, not thyroid tissue.

Time point indicated: newly diagnosed GD, antithyroid drugs for less than 3 months. PBMCs were the source of the RNA used for TCR sequencing. Germline CDR1 and CDR2: LNHDA and SQIVND (reference sequence). V dropped 5 bases and J dropped 2 bases, with 15 bases sitting between them. The CDR3 covers 15 residues. The data were also submitted as part of a second study, on T cells in Graves' hyperthyroidism and ophthalmopathy. That source adds: Clinical symptoms, serum thyroxine and TRAb, thyroid ultrasound and orbital computed tomography were used for the diagnoses.

Sample: peripheral blood mononuclear cells (PBMCs), taken at new diagnosis, from a patient treated with antithyroid drugs. The chain links TRBV19 to TRBJ2-5; D is undetermined. The sequence came from a middle-aged woman with Graves disease. Here the CDR3 reads CASSSYLLTQETQYF. For the CDR3, the DNA is TGTGCCAGTAGTTCCTACCTTTTGACACAAGAGACCCAGTACTTC. Full variable domain (remainder filled in from reference TRBV19 and TRBJ2-5): DGGITQSPKYLFRKEGQNVTLSCEQNLNHDAMYWYRQDPGQGLRLIYYSQIVNDFQKGDIAEGYSVSREKKESFPLTVTSAQKNPTAFYLCASSSYLLTQETQYFGPGTRLLVL.